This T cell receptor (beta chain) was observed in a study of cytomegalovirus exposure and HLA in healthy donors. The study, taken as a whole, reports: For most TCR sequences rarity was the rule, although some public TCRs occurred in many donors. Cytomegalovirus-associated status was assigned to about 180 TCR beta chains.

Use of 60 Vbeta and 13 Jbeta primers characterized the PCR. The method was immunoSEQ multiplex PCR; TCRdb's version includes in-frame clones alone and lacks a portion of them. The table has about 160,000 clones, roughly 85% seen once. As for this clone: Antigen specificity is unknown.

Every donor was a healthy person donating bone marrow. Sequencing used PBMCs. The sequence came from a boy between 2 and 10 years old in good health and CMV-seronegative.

The CDR3 loop is CASSSRTGGEQYV. DNA of the CDR3: TGTGCCAGCAGTTCCCGGACAGGGGGCGAGCAGTACGTC. This chain uses TRBV6-5 with TRBJ2-7, with 10 bases that match TRBD1. The V gene's germline CDR1 is MNHEY and CDR2 SVGAGI. This CDR3 has 13 amino acids. V was pared by 4 bases and J by 6 bases, with 3 bases of the junction left unmatched.